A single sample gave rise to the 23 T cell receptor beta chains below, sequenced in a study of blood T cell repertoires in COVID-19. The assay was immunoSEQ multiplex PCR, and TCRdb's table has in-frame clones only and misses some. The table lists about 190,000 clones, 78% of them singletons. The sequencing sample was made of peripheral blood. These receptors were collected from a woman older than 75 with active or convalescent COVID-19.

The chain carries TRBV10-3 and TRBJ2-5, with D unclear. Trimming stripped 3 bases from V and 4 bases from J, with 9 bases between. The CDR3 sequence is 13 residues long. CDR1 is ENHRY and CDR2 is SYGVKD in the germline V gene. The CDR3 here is CAISDFPLETQYF. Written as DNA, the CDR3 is TGTGCCATCAGTGATTTCCCCCTAGAGACCCAGTACTTC.

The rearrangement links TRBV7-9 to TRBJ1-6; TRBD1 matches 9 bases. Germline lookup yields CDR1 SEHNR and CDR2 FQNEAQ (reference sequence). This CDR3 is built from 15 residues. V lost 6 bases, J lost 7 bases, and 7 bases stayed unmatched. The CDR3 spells CASRGRDRENSPLHF. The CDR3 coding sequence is TGTGCCAGCAGGGGCCGGGACAGGGAAAATTCACCCCTCCACTTT.

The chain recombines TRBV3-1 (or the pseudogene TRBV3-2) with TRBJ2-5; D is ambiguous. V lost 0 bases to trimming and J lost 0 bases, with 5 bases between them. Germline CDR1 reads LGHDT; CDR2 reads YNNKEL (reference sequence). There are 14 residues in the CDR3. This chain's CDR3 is CASSQENYQETQYF. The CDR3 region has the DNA TGTGCCAGCAGCCAAGAAAACTACCAAGAGACCCAGTACTTC.

CDR3 sequence (DNA): TGTGCCAGCAGCTTTCCCGGTCTAGAAGAGACCCAGTACTTC. It encodes CASSFPGLEETQYF. The V and J genes are TRBV7-6 and TRBJ2-5, with D unclear. This CDR3 contains 14 residues. Germline CDR1 SGHVS, CDR2 FNYEAQ. Deletions cut 3 bases from V and 3 bases from J, with 11 bases between. The entire variable domain, with the rest obtained from reference TRBV7-6 and TRBJ2-5, is as follows: GAGVSQSPRYKVTKRGQDVALRCDPISGHVSLYWYRQALGQGPEFLTYFNYEAQQDKSGLPNDRFSAERPEGSISTLTIQRTEQRDSAMYRCASSFPGLEETQYFGPGTRLLVL.

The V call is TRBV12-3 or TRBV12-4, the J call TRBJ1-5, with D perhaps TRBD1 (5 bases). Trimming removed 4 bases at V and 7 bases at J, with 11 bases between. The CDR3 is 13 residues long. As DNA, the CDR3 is TGTGCCAGCAGTTGGAAGGGGTACCAGCCCCAGCATTTT. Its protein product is CASSWKGYQPQHF.

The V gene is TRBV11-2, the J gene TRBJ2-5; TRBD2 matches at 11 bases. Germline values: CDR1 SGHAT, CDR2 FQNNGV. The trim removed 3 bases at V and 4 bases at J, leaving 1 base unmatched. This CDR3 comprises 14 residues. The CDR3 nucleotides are TGTGCCAGCAGCTTTAGCGGGGGGGCAGAGACCCAGTACTTC. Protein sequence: CASSFSGGAETQYF. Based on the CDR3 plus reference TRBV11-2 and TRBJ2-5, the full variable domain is EAGVAQSPRYKIIEKRQSVAFWCNPISGHATLYWYQQILGQGPKLLIQFQNNGVVDDSQLPKDRFSAERLKGVDSTLKIQPAKLEDSAVYLCASSFSGGAETQYFGPGTRLLVL.

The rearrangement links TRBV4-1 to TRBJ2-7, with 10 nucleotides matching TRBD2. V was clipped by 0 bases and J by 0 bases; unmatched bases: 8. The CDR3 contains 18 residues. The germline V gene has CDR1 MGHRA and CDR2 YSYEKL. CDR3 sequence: CASSQEGPSGGLSYEQYF. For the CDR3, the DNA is TGCGCCAGCAGCCAAGAAGGGCCTAGCGGGGGCCTCTCCTACGAGCAGTACTTC.

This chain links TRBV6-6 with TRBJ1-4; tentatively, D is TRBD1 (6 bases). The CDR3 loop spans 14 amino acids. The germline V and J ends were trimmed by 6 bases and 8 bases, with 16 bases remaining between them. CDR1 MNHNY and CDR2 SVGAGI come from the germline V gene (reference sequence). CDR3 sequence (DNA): TGTGCCAGCAGCTCCAGGGGAGAGGGGGAAAAACTGTTTTTT. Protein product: CASSSRGEGEKLFF.

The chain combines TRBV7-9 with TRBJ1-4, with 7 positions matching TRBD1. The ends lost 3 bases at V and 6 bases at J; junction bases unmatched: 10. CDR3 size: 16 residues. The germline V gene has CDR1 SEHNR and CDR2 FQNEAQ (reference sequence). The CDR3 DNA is TGTGCCAGCAGCTTGCTAGTAGGGACAGAAGATGAAAAACTGTTTTTT. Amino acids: CASSLLVGTEDEKLFF.

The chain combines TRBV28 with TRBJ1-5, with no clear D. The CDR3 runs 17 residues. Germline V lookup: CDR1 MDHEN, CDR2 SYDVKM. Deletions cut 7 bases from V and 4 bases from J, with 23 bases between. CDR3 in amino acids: CASIPALGRTWNQPQHF. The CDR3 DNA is TGTGCCAGCATTCCAGCCCTAGGCAGAACTTGGAATCAGCCCCAGCATTTT. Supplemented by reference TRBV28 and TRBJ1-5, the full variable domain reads DVKVTQSSRYLVKRTGEKVFLECVQDMDHENMFWYRQDPGLGLRLIYFSYDVKMKEKGDIPEGYSVSREKKERFSLILESASTNQTSMYLCASIPALGRTWNQPQHFGDGTRLSIL.

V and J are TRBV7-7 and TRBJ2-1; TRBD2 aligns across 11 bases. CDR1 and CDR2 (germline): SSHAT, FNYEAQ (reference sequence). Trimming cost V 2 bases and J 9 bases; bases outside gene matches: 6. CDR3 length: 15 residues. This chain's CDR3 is CASSLSSLAGGEQFF. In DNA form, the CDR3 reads TGTGCCAGCAGCTTATCATCCCTAGCGGGGGGTGAGCAGTTCTTC.

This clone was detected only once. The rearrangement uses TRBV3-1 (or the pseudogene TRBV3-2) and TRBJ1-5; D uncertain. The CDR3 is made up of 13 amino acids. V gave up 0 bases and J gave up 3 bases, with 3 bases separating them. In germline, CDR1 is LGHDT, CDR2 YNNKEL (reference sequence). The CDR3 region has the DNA TGTGCCAGCAGCCAAGATATCAATCAGCCCCAGCATTTT. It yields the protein CASSQDINQPQHF.

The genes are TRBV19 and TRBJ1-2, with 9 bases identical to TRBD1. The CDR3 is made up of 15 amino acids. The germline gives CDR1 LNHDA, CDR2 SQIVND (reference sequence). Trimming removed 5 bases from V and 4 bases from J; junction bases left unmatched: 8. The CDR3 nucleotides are TGTGCCAGTAGTTACGACAGGGGGAGCACCTATGGCTACACCTTC. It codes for CASSYDRGSTYGYTF.

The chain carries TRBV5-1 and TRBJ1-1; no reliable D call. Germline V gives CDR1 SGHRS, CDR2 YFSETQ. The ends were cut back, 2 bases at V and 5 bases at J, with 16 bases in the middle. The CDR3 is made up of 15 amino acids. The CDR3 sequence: CASSFPGDMRTEAFF. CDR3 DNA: TGCGCCAGCAGCTTTCCGGGAGACATGAGGACTGAAGCTTTCTTT. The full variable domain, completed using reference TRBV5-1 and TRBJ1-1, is KAGVTQTPRYLIKTRGQQVTLSCSPISGHRSVSWYQQTPGQGLQFLFEYFSETQRNKGNFPGRFSGRQFSNSRSEMNVSTLELGDSALYLCASSFPGDMRTEAFFGQGTRLTVV.

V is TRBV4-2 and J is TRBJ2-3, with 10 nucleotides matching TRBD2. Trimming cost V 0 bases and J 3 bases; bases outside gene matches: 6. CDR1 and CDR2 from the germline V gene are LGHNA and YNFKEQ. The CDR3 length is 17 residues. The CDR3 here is CASSQDFLAGATDTQYF. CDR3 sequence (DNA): TGTGCCAGCAGCCAAGATTTCCTAGCGGGGGCTACAGATACGCAGTATTTT.

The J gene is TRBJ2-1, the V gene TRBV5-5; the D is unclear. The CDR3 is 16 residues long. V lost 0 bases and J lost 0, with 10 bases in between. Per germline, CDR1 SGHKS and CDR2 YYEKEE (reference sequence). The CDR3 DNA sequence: TGTGCCAGCAGCTTGGCCGAGCTAAGCTCCTACAATGAGCAGTTCTTC. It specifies CASSLAELSSYNEQFF.

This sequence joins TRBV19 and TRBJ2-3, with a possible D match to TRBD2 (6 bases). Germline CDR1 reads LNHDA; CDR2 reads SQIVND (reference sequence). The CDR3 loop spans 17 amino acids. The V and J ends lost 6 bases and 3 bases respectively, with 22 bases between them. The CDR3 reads CASRRRPAGGGTDTQYF. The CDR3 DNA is TGTGCCAGTAGAAGACGACCCGCCGGGGGAGGAACAGATACGCAGTATTTT.

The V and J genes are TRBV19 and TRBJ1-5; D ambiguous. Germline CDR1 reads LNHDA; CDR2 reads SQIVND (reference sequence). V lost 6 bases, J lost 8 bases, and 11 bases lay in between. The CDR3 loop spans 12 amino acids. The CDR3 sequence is CASRDPAEPQHF. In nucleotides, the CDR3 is TGTGCCAGTAGAGATCCGGCGGAGCCCCAGCATTTT.

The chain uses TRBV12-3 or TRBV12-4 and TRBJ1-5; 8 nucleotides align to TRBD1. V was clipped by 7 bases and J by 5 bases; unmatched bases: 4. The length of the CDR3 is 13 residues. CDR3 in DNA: TGTGCCAGCATGGCAGGGGGCTATCAGCCCCAGCATTTT. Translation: CASMAGGYQPQHF.

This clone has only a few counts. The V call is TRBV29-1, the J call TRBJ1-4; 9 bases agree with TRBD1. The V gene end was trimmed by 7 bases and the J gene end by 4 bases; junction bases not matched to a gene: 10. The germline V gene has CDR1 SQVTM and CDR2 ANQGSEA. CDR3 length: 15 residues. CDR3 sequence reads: CSARIPGQGNEKLFF. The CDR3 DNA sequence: TGCAGCGCCCGAATTCCGGGACAGGGTAATGAAAAACTGTTTTTT. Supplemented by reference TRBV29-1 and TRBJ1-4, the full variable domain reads SAVISQKPSRDICQRGTSLTIQCQVDSQVTMMFWYRQQPGQSLTLIATANQGSEATYESGFVIDKFPISRPNLTFSTLTVSNMSPEDSSIYLCSARIPGQGNEKLFFGSGTQLSVL.

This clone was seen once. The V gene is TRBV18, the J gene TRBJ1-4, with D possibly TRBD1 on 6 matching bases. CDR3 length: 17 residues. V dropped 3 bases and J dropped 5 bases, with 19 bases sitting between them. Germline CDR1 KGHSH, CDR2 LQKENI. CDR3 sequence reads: CASSPPRAGADNEKLFF. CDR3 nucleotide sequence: TGTGCCAGCTCACCCCCTCGGGCGGGGGCAGACAATGAAAAACTGTTTTTT.

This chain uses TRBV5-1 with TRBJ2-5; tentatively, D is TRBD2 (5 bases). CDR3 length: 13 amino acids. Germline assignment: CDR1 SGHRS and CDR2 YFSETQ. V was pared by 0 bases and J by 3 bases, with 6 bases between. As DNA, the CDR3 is TGCGCCAGCAGCTTGGTGGGAGAAGAGACCCAGTACTTC. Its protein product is CASSLVGEETQYF.

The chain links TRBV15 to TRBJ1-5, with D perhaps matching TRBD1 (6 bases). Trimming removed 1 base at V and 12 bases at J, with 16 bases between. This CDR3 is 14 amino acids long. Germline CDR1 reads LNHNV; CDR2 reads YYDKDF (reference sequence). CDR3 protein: CATSRGIMGADQHF. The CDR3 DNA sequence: TGTGCCACCAGCAGAGGAATTATGGGGGCGGACCAGCATTTT.